The 25 T cell receptor beta chains below all came from one sample that was sequenced in a study of T-cell memory formation after mild COVID-19. MiXCR, applied by TCRdb to the 5' RACE reads, yields one record per CDR3 protein. The repertoire has hundreds of thousands of distinct CDR3 sequences, 20% to 25% of them found once; the top ten carry about 12%. Sequenced input: PBMCs or a T cell subset sorted from them (not recorded which). The receptor source for this set is an adult woman who had mild COVID-19 (a few samples of this study predate the infection). Cell type and time point are not known.

The rearrangement uses TRBV20-1 and TRBJ2-7, with 8 bases fitting TRBD1. Germline V gene sequence: CDR1 DFQATT, CDR2 SNEGSKA (reference sequence). This CDR3 region has 13 residues. V shed 7 bases and J 0 bases; nucleotides not matched to a gene: 5. CDR3: CSVHRGSSYEQYF. In nucleotides, the CDR3 is TGCAGTGTCCACAGGGGGAGCTCCTACGAGCAGTACTTC.

This CDR3 reads CASSSGGQPNEKLFF. The CDR3 bases are TGTGCCAGCAGTTCGGGGGGACAGCCTAATGAAAAACTGTTTTTT. The V and J genes are TRBV6-5 and TRBJ1-4; 7 bases map to TRBD1. The V gene end was trimmed by 4 bases and the J gene end by 3 bases; junction bases not matched to a gene: 5. The CDR3 has 15 amino acids. Germline V CDR1 and CDR2: MNHEY, SVGAGI.

V gene TRBV13 combines with J gene TRBJ1-6; TRBD1 agrees at 8 bases. Trimming cost V 4 bases and J 7 bases; bases outside gene matches: 6. The CDR3 runs 15 residues. CDR1 is PRHDT and CDR2 is FYEKMQ in the germline V gene (reference sequence). The CDR3 reads CASSSRQGRNSPLHF. The CDR3 nucleotides are TGTGCCAGCAGCTCCAGACAGGGGCGGAATTCACCCCTCCACTTT.

The V and J genes are TRBV3-1 and TRBJ2-1, with 7 bases identical to TRBD1. Germline-derived CDR1 and CDR2 are LGHDT and YNNKEL (reference sequence). Unmatched junction bases numbered 10, after V lost 5 bases and J lost 12 bases. CDR3 length: 13 residues. CDR3 loop: CASSIVKDRRQFF. The CDR3, as DNA: TGTGCCAGCAGCATAGTAAAGGACAGGAGGCAGTTCTTC.

The V and J genes are TRBV7-8 and TRBJ2-3, with D hard to call. Trimming took off 1 base at V and 1 base at J, with 9 bases between the two ends. The germline V gene has CDR1 SGHVS and CDR2 FQNEAQ. The length of the CDR3 is 15 residues. The CDR3 DNA reads TGTGCCAGCAGCTTAGAGGCGATGGGCACAGATACGCAGTATTTT. This translates into CASSLEAMGTDTQYF.

The chain has TRBV7-6 and TRBJ1-6, with TRBD1 as a possible D gene (6 bases). The CDR3 is 14 residues long. The V gene's germline CDR1 is SGHVS and CDR2 FNYEAQ. V lost 1 base and J 6 bases, leaving 7 bases between the germline ends. The CDR3 DNA follows: TGTGCCAGCAGCTTAGACAGGGTTAATTCACCCCTCCACTTT. It specifies CASSLDRVNSPLHF.

The chain joins TRBV12-3 or TRBV12-4 to TRBJ1-1; D gene uncertain. V was shortened by 7 bases and J by 4 bases, with 13 bases between the two germline ends. The CDR3 totals 13 residues. The CDR3 bases are TGTGCCAGCACCTATGGGGAGGGCACTGAAGCTTTCTTT. Translated, it gives CASTYGEGTEAFF.

The chain uses TRBV6-5 and TRBJ2-1, with D tentatively TRBD2 (7 bases). CDR1 MNHEY and CDR2 SVGAGI come from the germline V gene. V was shortened by 2 bases and J by 6 bases, with 14 bases between the two germline ends. This CDR3 comprises 15 residues. The CDR3 region has the DNA TGTGCCAGCAGTTACGCGGGGGCAGTTTCCAATGAGCAGTTCTTC. Protein sequence: CASSYAGAVSNEQFF.

The genes are TRBV6-6 and TRBJ1-1; TRBD1 is a possible D gene (5 bases). Germline V gene sequence: CDR1 MNHNY, CDR2 SVGAGI (reference sequence). The CDR3 has 13 amino acids. Trimming stripped 5 bases from V and 6 bases from J, with 13 bases between. The CDR3 loop is CASSIPGDPEAFF. DNA for the CDR3: TGTGCCAGCAGTATACCGGGGGACCCTGAAGCTTTCTTT.

The chain uses TRBV4-1 and TRBJ2-7, with 8 bases fitting TRBD2. The CDR3 sequence is 14 residues long. The J segment lost 2 bases and the V segment lost 7 bases, leaving 7 bases of the junction unmatched. CDR1 is MGHRA and CDR2 is YSYEKL in the germline V gene. CDR3 sequence reads: CASKKAGAAYEQYF. CDR3 sequence (DNA): TGCGCCAGCAAAAAAGCGGGGGCCGCCTACGAGCAGTACTTC.

This clonotype came up many times. The chain has TRBV4-2 and TRBJ2-2; D not certain. The ends were cut back, 3 bases at V and 4 bases at J, with 6 bases in the middle. The CDR3 spans 13 residues. Germline loops: CDR1 LGHNA, CDR2 YNFKEQ. CDR3 sequence: CASSQRVTGELFF. In DNA form, the CDR3 reads TGTGCCAGCAGCCAGAGAGTCACCGGGGAGCTGTTTTTT.

This clonotype was seen a few times. One end of the junction is discordant with germline, which a read error may explain. The genes are TRBV6-5 and TRBJ2-5, with 9 positions matching TRBD2. This CDR3 contains 12 residues. Germline assignment: CDR1 MNHEY and CDR2 SVGAGI. CDR3 DNA: TGCGCCTGTTCTAGCGGGACTGAGACCCAGTACTTC. Protein sequence: CACSSGTETQYF.

There are a few counts of this clonotype. The chain employs TRBV11-3 and TRBJ2-5, with TRBD2 matching 10 bases. The V and J ends lost 0 bases and 4 bases, in that order; junction bases with no gene match: 14. CDR1 is SGHNT and CDR2 is YENEEA in the germline V gene. The CDR3 consists of 19 residues. DNA for the CDR3: TGTGCCAGCAGCTTAGATCGTCAGCGGGAGGGTCGAGGGGTAGAGACCCAGTACTTC. Residues: CASSLDRQREGRGVETQYF.

This chain uses TRBV15 with TRBJ1-5, with D unclear. The germline V gene encodes CDR1 LNHNV and CDR2 YYDKDF (reference sequence). The CDR3 totals 13 residues. Between the trimmed V and J ends, which lost 0 bases and 6 bases, there was a span of 6 bases. The CDR3 here is CATSRERVQPQHF. In DNA form, the CDR3 reads TGTGCCACCAGCAGAGAGAGAGTTCAGCCCCAGCATTTT.

This clonotype came up a few times. The J gene is TRBJ2-1, the V gene TRBV7-9; D gene uncertain. CDR1 and CDR2 from the germline V gene are SEHNR and FQNEAQ (reference sequence). With 4 bases removed from V and 6 bases from J, the gap between germline ends came to 7 bases. The CDR3 extends over 12 amino acids. The chain's CDR3 is CASSWPRNEQFF. As DNA, the CDR3 is TGTGCCAGCAGCTGGCCCCGCAATGAGCAGTTCTTC.

The V call is TRBV18, the J call TRBJ2-2; no clear D gene. Germline V gives CDR1 KGHSH, CDR2 LQKENI. The CDR3 loop spans 15 amino acids. V lost 3 bases and J 5 bases, leaving 13 bases between the germline ends. CDR3 bases: TGTGCCAGCTCACCTACTCGGCCTCAGACCGGGGAGCTGTTTTTT. This codes for CASSPTRPQTGELFF.

A few counts support this clonotype. The chain carries TRBV20-1 and TRBJ2-7; 11 nucleotides match TRBD2. CDR3 size: 15 residues. The V gene's germline CDR1 is DFQATT and CDR2 SNEGSKA (reference sequence). With 5 bases clipped from V and 5 bases from J, the junction kept 11 bases outside the gene matches. CDR3 sequence reads: CSALSGRAASNEQYF. CDR3 nucleotides: TGCAGTGCTCTTAGCGGGAGGGCCGCCTCAAACGAGCAGTACTTC.

The chain joins TRBV3-1 to TRBJ1-4; TRBD1 matches 11 bases. CDR1 and CDR2 from the germline V gene are LGHDT and YNNKEL (reference sequence). CDR3 length: 15 amino acids. Germline trimming cut 1 base from V and 7 bases from J; bases unmatched to any gene: 2. In nucleotides, the CDR3 is TGTGCCAGCAGCCAAGGGACAGGGGGCAGTGAAAAACTGTTTTTT. Its translation is CASSQGTGGSEKLFF.

This clonotype was picked up a small number of times. One junction end does not reproduce the germline sequence, and a read error may be involved. The genes are TRBV20-1 and TRBJ1-4; D unclear. The CDR3 has 10 residues. Germline V gene data show CDR1 as DFQATT and CDR2 as SNEGSKA (reference sequence). The CDR3 here is CSARDRQDLF. The DNA for the CDR3 is TGCAGTGCTAGAGATCGGCAGGACCTATTT.

In this sample, this clonotype turned up a few times. J is TRBJ2-5 and V is TRBV7-9; 8 bases match TRBD1. After removal of 4 bases from V and 5 bases from J, the junction contained 6 bases not matched to a gene. The V gene's germline CDR1 is SEHNR and CDR2 FQNEAQ (reference sequence). The CDR3 loop spans 14 amino acids. CDR3: CASSSGQVKETQYF. The CDR3 DNA reads as TGTGCCAGCAGCTCGGGACAGGTGAAGGAGACCCAGTACTTC.

There are many counts of this clonotype. The chain couples TRBV19 to TRBJ1-5, with D perhaps matching TRBD1 (5 bases). V shed 7 bases and J shed 6 bases, with 13 bases lying between them. This CDR3 is built from 13 residues. The germline V gene has CDR1 LNHDA and CDR2 SQIVND (reference sequence). The chain's CDR3 is CASTQQGLQPQHF. The CDR3 DNA follows: TGTGCCAGTACGCAGCAGGGCCTTCAGCCCCAGCATTTT.

This sequence joins TRBV24-1 and TRBJ2-2; D gene uncertain. Trimming removed 2 bases from V and 7 bases from J, with 13 bases in between. CDR1 is KGHDR and CDR2 is SFDVKD in the germline V gene. CDR3 length: 15 amino acids. CDR3 region: CATSDSGPKVGELFF. CDR3 DNA: TGTGCCACCAGTGATTCCGGTCCCAAGGTCGGGGAGCTGTTTTTT.

The genes are TRBV7-6 and TRBJ2-3; no definite D call. The CDR3 runs 16 residues. Trimming pared 3 bases from V and 0 bases from J, leaving 13 bases between. Germline V lookup: CDR1 SGHVS, CDR2 FNYEAQ. The CDR3 region is CASSFLRSRSTDTQYF. The CDR3, as DNA: TGTGCCAGCAGCTTTTTGAGGAGCCGTAGCACAGATACGCAGTATTTT.

J is TRBJ2-5 and V is TRBV13, with 9 bases aligning to TRBD2. Germline assignment: CDR1 PRHDT and CDR2 FYEKMQ (reference sequence). The CDR3 has 15 amino acids. V was pared by 5 bases and J by 3 bases, with 7 bases of the junction left unmatched. This CDR3 reads CASSGQLAGKETQYF. DNA for the CDR3: TGTGCCAGCAGCGGCCAGCTAGCGGGGAAAGAGACCCAGTACTTC. The entire variable domain, with the rest obtained from reference TRBV13 and TRBJ2-5, is as follows: AAGVIQSPRHLIKEKRETATLKCYPIPRHDTVYWYQQGPGQDPQFLISFYEKMQSDKGSIPDRFSAQQFSDYHSELNMSSLELGDSALYFCASSGQLAGKETQYFGPGTRLLVL.

The chain uses TRBV20-1 and TRBJ1-5, with TRBD1 identical over 7 bases. The CDR3 spans 14 residues. Unmatched junction bases numbered 3, after V lost 1 base and J lost 3 bases. The germline gives CDR1 DFQATT, CDR2 SNEGSKA (reference sequence). This chain's CDR3 is CSARGGGPNQPQHF. The CDR3 DNA reads TGCAGTGCTAGAGGAGGGGGCCCCAATCAGCCCCAGCATTTT.